This T cell receptor (beta chain) came from a study of metastatic and nonmetastatic thyroid tumors. V lost 4 bases and J lost 7; bases outside the gene matches: 14. The CDR3 runs 17 residues. Germline CDR1 reads KGHSY; CDR2 reads FQNENV. As handled by the study authors: Across clinicopathological groups, CDR3 differences served as the basis for building a distant-metastasis classifier for papillary thyroid cancer. TCRdb used MiXCR to call clones anew from the PCR reads. The V and J calls come from TCRdb's annotation, not from the publication. The sample has 4,500 to 6,500 clones; roughly a fifth are singletons. All patients reached thyroid surgery having received no treatment beforehand. General study points: Relative to benign nodules, malignant thyroid tumors were reportedly characterized by significantly elevated TCR beta diversity in blood and tumor.

This clone is labeled as medium-sized. Its antigen is not identified. The V gene is TRBV16, the J gene TRBJ2-7; 12 nucleotides line up with TRBD1. The receptor comes from a female donor with papillary thyroid cancer or a benign thyroid nodule (not recorded which). Some clones in this sample may be carry-over from other donors' samples. Sequencing input: adjacent normal tissue. CDR3 protein: CASSPRGTGGPGEEQYF. CDR3 nucleotides: TGTGCCAGCAGCCCCCGCGGGACAGGGGGCCCGGGGGAGGAGCAGTACTTC.